This is a list of T cell receptor beta chains from one sample in a study of beta chain features in type 1 diabetes. The assay was immunoSEQ multiplex PCR, and TCRdb's table has in-frame clones only and misses some. This sample carries 100,000 to 150,000 clones, 15% to 20% of them seen once, and the ten largest clones take 2% to 3%. The specimen was central memory CD4+ T cells from blood. These receptors were obtained from a man between 18 and 35 years old with type 1 diabetes. Both conserved end residues are part of each CDR3. The D gene is left open where the match is weak. Where a row states a size, it is once, few, many or the class of an expanded clone; other rows omit it.

J: TRBJ2-1; D: -; size: -; V: TRBV21-1; DNA: TGTGCCAGATTTGTGCCGGGACTAGCGCGCAATGAGCAGTTCTTC; CDR3: CARFVPGLARNEQFF
J: TRBJ2-1; D: -; size: -; V: TRBV18; DNA: TGTGCCAGCTCACCATTTAACGGGTCCTACAATGAGCAGTTCTTC; CDR3: CASSPFNGSYNEQFF
J: TRBJ2-7; D: -; size: -; V: TRBV6-1; DNA: TGTGCCAGCAGTCCGGTAAAGGTCAGGGAGCAGTACTTC; CDR3: CASSPVKVREQYF
J: TRBJ1-2; D: -; size: -; V: TRBV29-1; DNA: TGCAGCGTGGAGACAGTGAACTATGGCTACACCTTC; CDR3: CSVETVNYGYTF
J: TRBJ2-3; D: -; size: few; V: TRBV5-1; DNA: TGCGCCAGCAGCTTCGGCGGGGATACGCAGTATTTT; CDR3: CASSFGGDTQYF
J: TRBJ2-1; D: TRBD2; size: few; V: TRBV4-2; DNA: TGTGCCAGCAGCCAAGATTCCGGGAGGGTCTACAATGAGCAGTTCTTC; CDR3: CASSQDSGRVYNEQFF
J: TRBJ2-7; D: TRBD1; size: few; V: TRBV4-3; DNA: TGCGCCAGCAGCGACGGACAGGGAGGCTACGAGCAGTACTTC; CDR3: CASSDGQGGYEQYF
J: TRBJ1-2; D: -; size: -; V: TRBV9; DNA: TGTGCCAGCAGCGTAGCATACGGACCTAACTATGGCTACACCTTC; CDR3: CASSVAYGPNYGYTF
J: TRBJ2-1; D: TRBD1; size: -; V: TRBV18; DNA: TGTGCCAGCTCACCGGGACAGGGAAGCAAATTCTCCTACAATGAGCAGTTCTTC; CDR3: CASSPGQGSKFSYNEQFF
J: TRBJ1-6; D: TRBD1; size: -; V: TRBV6-5; DNA: TGTGCCAGCACCGACAGGGCCGGGAATTCACCCCTCCACTTT; CDR3: CASTDRAGNSPLHF
J: TRBJ2-1; D: -; size: -; V: TRBV4-3; DNA: TGCGCCAGCAGCCAGGCCCGGCGAAGATCGGATGAGCAGTTCTTC; CDR3: CASSQARRRSDEQFF
J: TRBJ1-4; D: -; size: -; V: TRBV29-1; DNA: TGCAGCGTTCAGGTCGGAATGACTAATGAAAAACTGTTTTTT; CDR3: CSVQVGMTNEKLFF
J: TRBJ2-7; D: TRBD1; size: few; V: TRBV7-9; DNA: TGTGCCAGCAGCCCCCTGGCGGGACAGGGAGTCCCCGAGCAGTACTTC; CDR3: CASSPLAGQGVPEQYF
J: TRBJ2-1; D: -; size: -; V: TRBV4-2; DNA: TGTGCCAGCAGCCACGATGCGGCCAGGAATTACAATGAGCAGTTCTTC; CDR3: CASSHDAARNYNEQFF
J: TRBJ2-7; D: -; size: few; V: TRBV28; DNA: TGTGCCAGCAGACCTGGACAGCTCCCCTACGAGCAGTACTTC; CDR3: CASRPGQLPYEQYF
J: TRBJ1-2; D: -; size: few; V: TRBV7-9; DNA: TGTGCCAGCAGCTCGACCGAAGACGCGAGCTATGGCTACACCTTC; CDR3: CASSSTEDASYGYTF
J: TRBJ2-2; D: TRBD2; size: few; V: TRBV7-3; DNA: TGTGCCAGCAGCACGGGGGGAAATCAGCCCGGGGAGCTGTTTTTT; CDR3: CASSTGGNQPGELFF